Listed here are 30 T cell receptor beta chains from one sample, sequenced in a study of blood T cell repertoires in COVID-19. Sequencing used immunoSEQ multiplex PCR; TCRdb keeps in-frame clones, though not all of them. The sample shows some 320,000 clones, 89% of them seen only once. The sequenced sample was peripheral blood. Receptors originate from a woman in her thirties with COVID-19, enrolled during active disease.

The rearrangement uses TRBV10-2 and TRBJ1-1; D possibly corresponds to TRBD1 (5 bases). V lost 0 bases and J 4 bases, leaving 9 bases between the germline ends. The CDR3 extends over 14 amino acids. The V gene's germline CDR1 is WSHSY and CDR2 SAAADI. This CDR3 is CASSESGGPTEAFF. The CDR3 DNA is TGCGCCAGCAGTGAGTCGGGGGGACCCACTGAAGCTTTCTTT.

J is TRBJ2-3 and V is TRBV7-8, with 9 nucleotides matching TRBD2. The CDR3 sequence is 17 residues long. The J segment lost 1 base and the V segment lost 1 base, leaving 6 bases of the junction unmatched. Germline V gene data show CDR1 as SGHVS and CDR2 as FQNEAQ. CDR3 DNA: TGTGCCAGCAGCTTAGGGTTAGCGGGGGCCCGCACAGATACGCAGTATTTT. This sequence encodes CASSLGLAGARTDTQYF.

The J gene is TRBJ2-3, the V gene TRBV9, with 10 bases fitting TRBD2. Germline CDR1 and CDR2: SGDLS and YYNGEE. V lost 0 bases and J lost 5; bases outside the gene matches: 15. CDR3 length: 19 residues. The CDR3 DNA follows: TGTGCCAGCAGCGTAGGAATTTGGGGTAGCGGGGGGTATGAAGATACGCAGTATTTT. Amino acids: CASSVGIWGSGGYEDTQYF.

The J gene is TRBJ2-1, the V gene TRBV3-1 (or the pseudogene TRBV3-2); perhaps TRBD1 as D (5 bases). Germline-derived CDR1 and CDR2 are LGHDT and YNNKEL (reference sequence). The CDR3 is made up of 14 amino acids. V dropped 2 bases and J dropped 9 bases, with 14 bases sitting between them. DNA for the CDR3: TGTGCCAGCAGCCAAAGGGGCGACCCGGGTGAGCAGTTCTTC. It specifies CASSQRGDPGEQFF.

The chain combines TRBV28 with TRBJ2-3; the D gene is possibly TRBD1 (5 bases). Germline V gene data show CDR1 as MDHEN and CDR2 as SYDVKM. V gave up 6 bases and J gave up 1 base, with 17 bases separating them. The CDR3 sequence is 16 residues long. In DNA form, the CDR3 reads TGTGCCAGCAGCCCACCCTCTAGGGGCCGCACAGATACGCAGTATTTT. Translating gives CASSPPSRGRTDTQYF.

About this clone itself: Other nucleotide sequences from this sample produce the same CDR3. V gene TRBV5-5 combines with J gene TRBJ1-1, with D maybe TRBD1 (5 bases). With 0 bases removed from V and 0 bases from J, the gap between germline ends came to 6 bases. Germline lookup yields CDR1 SGHKS and CDR2 YYEKEE (reference sequence). The CDR3 loop spans 14 amino acids. CDR3 DNA sequence: TGTGCCAGCAGCTTGGGACAGATGAACACTGAAGCTTTCTTT. Its translation is CASSLGQMNTEAFF. The whole variable domain, remainder taken from reference TRBV5-5 and TRBJ1-1, is DAGVTQSPTHLIKTRGQQVTLRCSPISGHKSVSWYQQVLGQGPQFIFQYYEKEERGRGNFPDRFSARQFPNYSSELNVNALLLGDSALYLCASSLGQMNTEAFFGQGTRLTVV.

This chain uses TRBV5-1 with TRBJ2-3, with a weak D call TRBD1 (5 bases). Germline-derived CDR1 and CDR2 are SGHRS and YFSETQ. The CDR3 runs 13 residues. V was clipped by 4 bases and J by 4 bases, with 10 bases between them. CDR3 sequence reads: CASSAGMADTQYF. The CDR3 nucleotides read TGCGCCAGCAGCGCAGGGATGGCAGATACGCAGTATTTT. The variable domain in full, completed from reference TRBV5-1 and TRBJ2-3, reads KAGVTQTPRYLIKTRGQQVTLSCSPISGHRSVSWYQQTPGQGLQFLFEYFSETQRNKGNFPGRFSGRQFSNSRSEMNVSTLELGDSALYLCASSAGMADTQYFGPGTRLTVL.

This clone was recorded once. The chain employs TRBV6-4 and TRBJ2-1; 7 bases are shared with TRBD1. The J segment lost 10 bases and the V segment lost 6 bases, leaving 9 bases of the junction unmatched. CDR1 is MRHNA and CDR2 is SNTAGT in the germline V gene. There are 13 residues in the CDR3. The CDR3: CASSNTGVGEQFF. As DNA, the CDR3 is TGTGCCAGCAGCAACACAGGGGTTGGAGAGCAGTTCTTC.

CDR3 residues: CASSLALGHNYGYTF. The CDR3 bases are TGTGCCAGCAGCTTAGCGCTCGGACATAACTATGGCTACACCTTC. The chain combines TRBV7-9 with TRBJ1-2; possible D gene TRBD1, 5 bases. Germline V CDR1 and CDR2: SEHNR, FQNEAQ (reference sequence). V dropped 0 bases and J dropped 1 base, with 9 bases sitting between them. The CDR3 covers 15 residues.

The rearrangement links TRBV19 to TRBJ2-1; D might be TRBD1 (6 bases). V was pared by 7 bases and J by 1 base, with 11 bases between. Germline CDR1 LNHDA, CDR2 SQIVND (reference sequence). The CDR3 covers 14 residues. The CDR3 nucleotides are TGTGCCAGTAACAGGGCCTATTCCTACAATGAGCAGTTCTTC. As protein: CASNRAYSYNEQFF.

The V and J genes are TRBV12-2 and TRBJ1-4; the table's D gene call, TRBD1, was not cross checked with the DNA. TRBV12-2 is shown as a pseudogene. The CDR3 is 16 residues long. As DNA, the CDR3 is TGTGCAAGTCGCTTATCCAGACAGGGGCCTAATGAAAAACTGTTTTTT. Translation gives CASRLSRQGPNEKLFF.

This chain connects TRBV12-3 or TRBV12-4 to TRBJ1-2; 10 nucleotides line up with TRBD1. V trimming: 6 bases; J trimming: 5 bases; junction bases outside the gene matches: 3. This CDR3 region has 13 residues. The CDR3 sequence: CASSMGQGYGYTF. As DNA, the CDR3 is TGTGCCAGCAGCATGGGACAGGGGTATGGCTACACCTTC.

The V gene is TRBV4-2, the J gene TRBJ1-4, with D hard to call. Germline CDR1 reads LGHNA; CDR2 reads YNFKEQ. The CDR3 runs to 17 residues. The V gene lost 0 bases and the J gene lost 0 bases, with 11 bases spanning the gap. The CDR3 nucleotides are TGTGCCAGCAGCCAAGAGTTTCGAACATCAACTAATGAAAAACTGTTTTTT. Protein sequence: CASSQEFRTSTNEKLFF.

This chain joins TRBV7-8 and TRBJ2-1; D may be TRBD2 (7 bases). Trimming left V 5 bases short and J 3 bases short, with 14 bases between. Germline CDR1 is SGHVS and CDR2 is FQNEAQ. This CDR3 comprises 15 residues. DNA for the CDR3: TGTGCCAGCAGCATGAGGGGGGGGGACTACAATGAGCAGTTCTTC. This sequence encodes CASSMRGGDYNEQFF.

The rearrangement uses TRBV5-1 and TRBJ2-3, with 13 bases identical to TRBD2. The CDR3 is made up of 18 amino acids. The V gene's germline CDR1 is SGHRS and CDR2 YFSETQ. The J segment lost 4 bases and the V segment lost 1 base, leaving 9 bases of the junction unmatched. The CDR3 protein is CASSLLLAGGPEADTQYF. The CDR3 DNA reads as TGCGCCAGCAGCTTGTTACTAGCGGGGGGGCCAGAGGCAGATACGCAGTATTTT.

V and J are TRBV2 and TRBJ2-7, with D unresolved. Germline V lookup: CDR1 SNHLY, CDR2 FYNNEI. CDR3 size: 14 residues. V dropped 0 bases and J dropped 3 bases, with 9 bases sitting between them. In DNA, the CDR3 is TGTGCCAGCAGTGAAGCGCGGCCACTCTACGAGCAGTACTTC. Amino acids: CASSEARPLYEQYF.

This clone was seen more than once but under ten times. The chain employs TRBV7-9 and TRBJ2-7, with D perhaps matching TRBD2 (6 bases). Trimming took off 1 base at V and 3 bases at J, with 10 bases between the two ends. The CDR3 sequence is 14 residues long. Looked up from germline, CDR1 is SEHNR and CDR2 is FQNEAQ (reference sequence). DNA of the CDR3: TGTGCCAGCAGCTTAGGAGGCGGGGTCTACGAGCAGTACTTC. Translation gives CASSLGGGVYEQYF.

The V and J genes are TRBV9 and TRBJ2-5; weak D call: TRBD1 (6 bases). The CDR3 length is 13 residues. Trimming took off 4 bases at V and 1 base at J, with 8 bases between the two ends. Germline V gene sequence: CDR1 SGDLS, CDR2 YYNGEE. Here the CDR3 DNA reads TGTGCCAGCAGCCTGGGGGCCCAAGAGACCCAGTACTTC. Translated: CASSLGAQETQYF.

The chain uses TRBV7-9 and TRBJ1-1; TRBD1 might be the D (6 bases). V was shortened by 7 bases and J by 3 bases, with 18 bases between the two germline ends. Germline V lookup: CDR1 SEHNR, CDR2 FQNEAQ (reference sequence). The CDR3 covers 15 residues. The CDR3 region has the DNA TGTGCCAGCACCCCGCCTGGGGGGGCTGACACTGAAGCTTTCTTT. Its protein is CASTPPGGADTEAFF.

The J gene is TRBJ1-2, the V gene TRBV12-3 or TRBV12-4; D is undetermined. V was cut by 3 bases and J by 4 bases, with 9 bases left in between. This CDR3 is 13 amino acids long. This CDR3 reads CASSFGAPYGYTF. The CDR3 nucleotides are TGTGCCAGCAGTTTCGGAGCCCCCTATGGCTACACCTTC.

This clone showed up just once. This sequence joins TRBV11-3 and TRBJ2-5; 10 positions agree with TRBD1. The germline V gene encodes CDR1 SGHNT and CDR2 YENEEA. Unmatched junction bases numbered 0, after V lost 5 bases and J lost 0 bases. This CDR3 contains 14 residues. CDR3 sequence (DNA): TGTGCCAGCAGCGACAGGGGGCACCAAGAGACCCAGTACTTC. Residues: CASSDRGHQETQYF. The variable domain in full, completed from reference TRBV11-3 and TRBJ2-5, reads EAGVVQSPRYKIIEKKQPVAFWCNPISGHNTLYWYLQNLGQGPELLIRYENEEAVDDSQLPKDRFSAERLKGVDSTLKIQPAELGDSAVYLCASSDRGHQETQYFGPGTRLLVL.

This clone turned up a few times. V and J are TRBV2 and TRBJ1-4; no reliable D call. Trimming took 4 bases from V and 0 from J, leaving 12 bases between them. The germline V gene has CDR1 SNHLY and CDR2 FYNNEI. The CDR3 sequence is 16 residues long. The CDR3 nucleotides read TGTGCCAGCAGTGGCCCTCCGGGGACAACTAATGAAAAACTGTTTTTT. Its translation is CASSGPPGTTNEKLFF.

The gene calls are TRBV11-2 and TRBJ1-2; 7 bases agree with TRBD1. Trimming cost V 3 bases and J 1 base; bases outside gene matches: 2. Germline-derived CDR1 and CDR2 are SGHAT and FQNNGV. The CDR3 sequence is 14 residues long. The CDR3 here is CASSLGTVNYGYTF. CDR3 coding DNA: TGTGCCAGCAGCTTGGGGACAGTTAACTATGGCTACACCTTC. The entire variable domain, with the rest obtained from reference TRBV11-2 and TRBJ1-2, is as follows: EAGVAQSPRYKIIEKRQSVAFWCNPISGHATLYWYQQILGQGPKLLIQFQNNGVVDDSQLPKDRFSAERLKGVDSTLKIQPAKLEDSAVYLCASSLGTVNYGYTFGSGTRLTVV.

J is TRBJ2-1 and V is TRBV18; TRBD2 agrees at 15 bases. This CDR3 has 16 residues. Germline loops: CDR1 KGHSH, CDR2 LQKENI. V shed 3 bases and J 7 bases; nucleotides not matched to a gene: 4. The CDR3 sequence is CASSPRTSGGGNEQFF. In nucleotides, the CDR3 is TGTGCCAGCTCACCGCGGACTAGCGGGGGGGGGAATGAGCAGTTCTTC.

This chain connects TRBV21-1 to TRBJ2-5; the table gives TRBD2 as D, unverified against the DNA. TRBV21-1 is marked as a pseudogene. The CDR3 is 15 amino acids. CDR3 sequence reads: CARPSTIDSMETQYF. CDR3 sequence (DNA): TGTGCCAGACCGTCCACGATAGACTCGATGGAGACCCAGTACTTC.

The genes are TRBV5-4 and TRBJ1-1; no firm D call. Germline CDR1 SGHNT, CDR2 YYREEE (reference sequence). The CDR3 runs 13 residues. Between the trimmed V and J ends, which lost 0 bases and 8 bases, there was a span of 11 bases. CDR3 DNA sequence: TGTGCCAGCAGCTTGGGAGACACTTCCGAAGCTTTCTTT. It encodes CASSLGDTSEAFF.

The V gene is TRBV2, the J gene TRBJ2-1, with D possibly being TRBD2 (6 bases). The V end was cut by 11 bases, the J end by 7 bases, with 12 bases between. This CDR3 region has 11 residues. Germline lookup yields CDR1 SNHLY and CDR2 FYNNEI. This CDR3 reads CAGGKGNEQFF. The CDR3 DNA reads as TGTGCCGGGGGGAAGGGAAATGAGCAGTTCTTC. Looking up the rest from reference TRBV2 and TRBJ2-1 gives the full variable domain: EPEVTQTPSHQVTQMGQEVILRCVPISNHLYFYWYRQILGQKVEFLVSFYNNEISEKSEIFDDQFSVERPDGSNFTLKIRSTKLEDSAMYFCAGGKGNEQFFGPGTRLTVL.

The rearrangement links TRBV4-1 to TRBJ1-6; unclear D gene. The CDR3 is 11 amino acids. Trimming left V 1 base short and J 13 bases short, with 5 bases between. The germline V gene has CDR1 MGHRA and CDR2 YSYEKL. The CDR3 DNA sequence: TGCGCCAGCAGCCAAGGAGGGCCCCTCCACTTT. Protein: CASSQGGPLHF.

In DNA form, the CDR3 reads TGCAGTCTCCTCTTTGGGGGCGGCTACACCTTC. Translating gives CSLLFGGGYTF. The chain has TRBV20-1 and TRBJ1-2, with D maybe TRBD1 (6 bases). The V gene's germline CDR1 is DFQATT and CDR2 SNEGSKA (reference sequence). V was trimmed by 8 bases and J by 8 bases, leaving 15 bases between them. This CDR3 spans 11 amino acids.

V gene TRBV2 combines with J gene TRBJ2-7; D call uncertain. Trimming took off 6 bases at V and 2 bases at J, with 11 bases between the two ends. From germline, CDR1 is SNHLY and CDR2 FYNNEI. The length of the CDR3 is 13 residues. The CDR3 region has the DNA TGTGCCAGCAGCCTACCCCTAACCTACGAGCAGTACTTC. It codes for CASSLPLTYEQYF.